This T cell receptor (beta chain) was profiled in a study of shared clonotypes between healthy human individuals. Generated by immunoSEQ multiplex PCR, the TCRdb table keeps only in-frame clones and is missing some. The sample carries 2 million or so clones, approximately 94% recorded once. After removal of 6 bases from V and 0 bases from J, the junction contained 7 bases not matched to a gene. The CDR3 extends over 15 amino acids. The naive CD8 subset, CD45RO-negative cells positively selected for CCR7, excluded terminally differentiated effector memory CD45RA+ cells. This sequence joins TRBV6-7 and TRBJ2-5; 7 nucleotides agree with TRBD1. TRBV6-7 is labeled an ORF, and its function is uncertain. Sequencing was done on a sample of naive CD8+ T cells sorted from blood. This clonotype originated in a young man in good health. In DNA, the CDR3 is TGTGCCAGCAGCATCCGGGACAGAGACCAAGAGACCCAGTACTTC. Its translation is CASSIRDRDQETQYF.